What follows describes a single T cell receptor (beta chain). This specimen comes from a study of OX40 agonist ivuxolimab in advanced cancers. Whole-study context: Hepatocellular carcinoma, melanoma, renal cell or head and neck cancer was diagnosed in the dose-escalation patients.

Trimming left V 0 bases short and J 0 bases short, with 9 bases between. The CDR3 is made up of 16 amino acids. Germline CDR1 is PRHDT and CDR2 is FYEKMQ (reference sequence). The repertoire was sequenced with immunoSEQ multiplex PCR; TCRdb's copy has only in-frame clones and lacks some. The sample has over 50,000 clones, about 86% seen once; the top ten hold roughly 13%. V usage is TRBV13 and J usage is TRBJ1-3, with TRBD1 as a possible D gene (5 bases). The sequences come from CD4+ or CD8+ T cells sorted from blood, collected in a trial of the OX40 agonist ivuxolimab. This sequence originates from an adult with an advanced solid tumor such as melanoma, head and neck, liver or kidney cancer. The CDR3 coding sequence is TGTGCCAGCAGCTTAGGCCTGGGGGGCTCTGGAAACACCATATATTTT. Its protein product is CASSLGLGGSGNTIYF.